This T cell receptor beta chain appears in the sequencing data of a study of blood T cell repertoires in COVID-19. The study drew participants aged about 18 to 95 years from around 24 US areas. The data were produced by immunoSEQ multiplex PCR, yet TCRdb's version contains in-frame clones alone and is incomplete. The table includes roughly 290,000 clones, approximately 91% detected once. In germline, CDR1 is LNHDA, CDR2 SQIVND (reference sequence). This CDR3 has 15 amino acids. J lost 7 bases, V lost 4 bases, and 8 bases had no gene match. The receptor comes from a woman aged 40 to 49 who had recovered from COVID-19. The source material was PBMCs or T cells enriched from blood (not recorded which). The chain joins TRBV19 to TRBJ1-5, with 9 nucleotides matching TRBD1. The CDR3 protein is CASSTPGTGWQPQHF. The CDR3 DNA is TGTGCCAGTAGTACCCCCGGGACAGGGTGGCAGCCCCAGCATTTT.